The clone carrying this T cell receptor beta chain has just one count. What it binds is not known. PBMCs were isolated at a quantity of at least 6 million per sample. Germline loops: CDR1 SEHNR, CDR2 FQNEAQ (reference sequence). This CDR3 contains 16 residues. V was cut by 7 bases and J by 1 base, with 18 bases left in between. The data derive from a study of blood T cells in healthy people across ages. Findings and limits, study-wide: A strong correlation was found between TCR beta diversity and the percentage of naive T cells.

Sample-barcoded 5' priming and a J-beta primer mix drove a second PCR of roughly 7 to 11 cycles. MiXCR, run by TCRdb on the 5' RACE reads, gives a single entry per CDR3 protein. The table has 800,000 to 950,000 distinct CDR3 sequences, just under 30% seen once. These data also featured in a second study, about T cells of mothers and their children. Per that paper: Over 8.5 million reads per mother and approximately 3.2 million per child were obtained. Related and unrelated pairs show TCR recombination output that thymic selection shapes similarly.

V usage is TRBV7-9 and J usage is TRBJ2-3; TRBD1 might be the D (6 bases). The source material was blood. This clonotype was sampled from a woman in her thirties or forties in good health. CDR3: CASIQSPGVGTDTQYF. In DNA form, the CDR3 reads TGTGCCAGCATCCAAAGTCCAGGGGTTGGCACAGATACGCAGTATTTT. Full variable domain (remainder filled in from reference TRBV7-9 and TRBJ2-3): DTGVSQNPRHKITKRGQNVTFRCDPISEHNRLYWYRQTLGQGPEFLTYFQNEAQLEKSRLLSDRFSAERPKGSFSTLEIQRTEQGDSAMYLCASIQSPGVGTDTQYFGPGTRLTVL.